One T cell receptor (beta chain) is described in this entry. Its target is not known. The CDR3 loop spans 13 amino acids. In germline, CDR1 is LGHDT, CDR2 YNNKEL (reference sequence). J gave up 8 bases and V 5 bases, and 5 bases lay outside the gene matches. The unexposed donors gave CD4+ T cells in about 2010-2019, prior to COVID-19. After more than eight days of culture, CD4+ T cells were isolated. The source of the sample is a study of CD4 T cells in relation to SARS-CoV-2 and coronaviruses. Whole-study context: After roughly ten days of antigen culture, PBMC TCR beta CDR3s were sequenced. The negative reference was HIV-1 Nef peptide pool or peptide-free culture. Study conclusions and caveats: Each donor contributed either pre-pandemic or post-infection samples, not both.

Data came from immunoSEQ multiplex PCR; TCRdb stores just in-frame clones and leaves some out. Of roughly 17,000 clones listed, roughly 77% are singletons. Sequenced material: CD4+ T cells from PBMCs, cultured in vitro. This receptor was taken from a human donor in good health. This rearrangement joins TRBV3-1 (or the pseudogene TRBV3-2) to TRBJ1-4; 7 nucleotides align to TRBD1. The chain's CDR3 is CASSFDRDEKLFF. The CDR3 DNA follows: TGTGCCAGCAGCTTCGACAGGGACGAAAAACTGTTTTTT.